These 22 T cell receptor beta chains were all obtained from the same sample, sequenced in a study of cytomegalovirus exposure and HLA in healthy donors. The PCR had 60 Vbeta and 13 Jbeta primers. Sequenced by immunoSEQ multiplex PCR; TCRdb stores in-frame clones only, minus some. The repertoire holds about 270,000 clones, 86% seen once, with approximately 4.3% in the top ten. Sequenced sample: PBMCs. The source of these receptors is a man in his forties or fifties in good health and CMV-seropositive.

This clone was seen a few times. The chain carries TRBV10-2 and TRBJ1-5, with unresolved D. CDR1 WSHSY and CDR2 SAAADI come from the germline V gene. V lost 1 base to trimming and J lost 6 bases, with 16 bases between them. The CDR3 loop spans 16 amino acids. The CDR3: CASSEYRGGTGQPQHF. Here the CDR3 DNA reads TGCGCCAGCAGTGAGTATCGGGGAGGTACTGGTCAGCCCCAGCATTTT.

This chain links TRBV5-5 with TRBJ1-4; 9 bases agree with TRBD1. Unmatched junction bases numbered 8, after V lost 6 bases and J lost 8 bases. CDR1 SGHKS and CDR2 YYEKEE come from the germline V gene (reference sequence). This CDR3 has 14 residues. CDR3 nucleotide sequence: TGTGCCAGCACCGACAGGGGGGCAGAAGAAAAACTGTTTTTT. Translation gives CASTDRGAEEKLFF.

This CDR3 is CASKLTWDRYNEQFF. CDR3 DNA sequence: TGTGCCAGCAAATTAACCTGGGACAGATACAATGAGCAGTTCTTC. J is TRBJ2-1 and V is TRBV27; 7 bases match TRBD1. There are 15 residues in the CDR3. Per germline, CDR1 MNHEY and CDR2 SMNVEV (reference sequence). The ends lost 7 bases at V and 4 bases at J; junction bases unmatched: 10.

The chain has TRBV15 and TRBJ2-7; D not certain. This CDR3 is built from 12 residues. CDR1 is LNHNV and CDR2 is YYDKDF in the germline V gene (reference sequence). V was cut by 0 bases and J by 3 bases, with 3 bases left in between. The CDR3 loop reads CATSREYYEQYF. The CDR3 nucleotides read TGTGCCACCAGCAGAGAATACTACGAGCAGTACTTC.

The chain uses TRBV18 and TRBJ2-1; 9 bases match TRBD1. CDR1 is KGHSH, CDR2 LQKENI, per germline. With V trimmed by 1 base and J by 5 bases, 9 bases remained unmatched. This CDR3 is built from 17 residues. CDR3 protein: CASSPRVPGQGHNEQFF. For the CDR3, the DNA is TGTGCCAGCTCACCACGAGTTCCGGGACAGGGTCACAATGAGCAGTTCTTC.

J is TRBJ1-4 and V is TRBV28; TRBD1 aligns across 8 bases. Looked up from germline, CDR1 is MDHEN and CDR2 is SYDVKM. The CDR3 is made up of 15 amino acids. V was clipped by 6 bases and J by 4 bases; unmatched bases: 7. The CDR3 DNA sequence: TGTGCCAGCAGCACCACAGGGGGGGGTAATGAAAAACTGTTTTTT. Translating gives CASSTTGGGNEKLFF.

V gene TRBV28 combines with J gene TRBJ1-4, with D maybe TRBD1 (6 bases). The CDR3 runs 15 residues. V lost 2 bases, J lost 3 bases, and 10 bases lay in between. Germline V lookup: CDR1 MDHEN, CDR2 SYDVKM. The DNA of the CDR3 is TGTGCCAGCAGTTTAGGGGGCGTATCTAATGAAAAACTGTTTTTT. It is translated as CASSLGGVSNEKLFF.

The chain combines TRBV27 with TRBJ2-7; weak D call: TRBD1 (7 bases). The germline V and J ends were trimmed by 2 bases and 0 bases, with 17 bases remaining between them. Germline loops: CDR1 MNHEY, CDR2 SMNVEV (reference sequence). The CDR3 consists of 17 residues. The CDR3 region is CASSLGLGQGGSYEQYF. The CDR3 DNA is TGTGCCAGCAGTTTAGGGCTCGGGCAGGGGGGCTCCTACGAGCAGTACTTC.

The rearrangement joins TRBV9 to TRBJ2-7, with TRBD2 as a possible D gene (5 bases). The CDR3 contains 14 residues. Between the trimmed V and J ends, which lost 0 bases and 5 bases, there was a span of 12 bases. Germline CDR1 SGDLS, CDR2 YYNGEE. The CDR3 DNA follows: TGTGCCAGCAGCGTAGCTATCGCTAGCAACGAGCAGTACTTC. Encoded protein: CASSVAIASNEQYF. The entire variable domain, with the rest obtained from reference TRBV9 and TRBJ2-7, is as follows: DSGVTQTPKHLITATGQRVTLRCSPRSGDLSVYWYQQSLDQGLQFLIQYYNGEERAKGNILERFSAQQFPDLHSELNLSSLELGDSALYFCASSVAIASNEQYFGPGTRLTVT.

This chain links TRBV6-5 with TRBJ2-1; tentatively, D is TRBD1 (5 bases). Trimming removed 2 bases from V and 5 bases from J, with 13 bases in between. Looked up from germline, CDR1 is MNHEY and CDR2 is SVGAGI. The CDR3 length is 15 residues. The CDR3 DNA is TGTGCCAGCAGTTACCGACAGTTTTCTAACAATGAGCAGTTCTTC. Encoded protein: CASSYRQFSNNEQFF.

This chain connects TRBV25-1 to TRBJ2-7, with TRBD1 identical over 7 bases. CDR3 length: 15 amino acids. The ends lost 2 bases at V and 1 base at J; junction bases unmatched: 5. CDR1 and CDR2 (germline): MGHDK, SYGVNS. This CDR3 reads CASSEGQARSYEQYF. For the CDR3, the DNA is TGTGCCAGCAGTGAAGGACAGGCGAGATCCTACGAGCAGTACTTC.

The J gene is TRBJ1-2, the V gene TRBV7-2; D is perhaps TRBD1 (5 bases). In germline, CDR1 is SGHTA, CDR2 FQGNSA. This CDR3 has 14 residues. Trimming left V 1 base short and J 8 bases short, with 14 bases between. DNA for the CDR3: TGTGCCAGCAGCTTAGGGCAGGGAACAAGAGGCTACACCTTC. It specifies CASSLGQGTRGYTF.

This clone showed up just once. This chain uses TRBV4-2 with TRBJ2-7; 10 nucleotides align to TRBD1. Trimming at V came to 0 bases and at J to 0 bases, leaving 11 bases not matched to a gene. This CDR3 spans 19 amino acids. Germline CDR1 and CDR2: LGHNA and YNFKEQ. The CDR3 DNA is TGTGCCAGCAGCCAAGATCGGGAGACCTGGACAGGGGGCTCCTACGAGCAGTACTTC. This translates into CASSQDRETWTGGSYEQYF.

V and J are TRBV28 and TRBJ2-7, with a tentative D call TRBD2 (5 bases). Germline CDR1 and CDR2: MDHEN and SYDVKM. Trimming left V 2 bases short and J 13 bases short, with 24 bases between. The CDR3 consists of 15 residues. CDR3 amino acids: CASSLGGVRGDRPYF. CDR3 bases: TGTGCCAGCAGTTTAGGAGGTGTTCGAGGAGACCGGCCCTACTTC.

The rearrangement links TRBV7-3 to TRBJ2-2; 12 nucleotides match TRBD1. V shed 6 bases, J shed 3 bases, and the junction held 8 bases outside the gene matches. Germline CDR1 SGHTA, CDR2 FQGTGA. The CDR3 runs 17 residues. This CDR3 reads CASSSTGTGGDTGELFF. The CDR3 DNA follows: TGTGCCAGCAGTTCAACCGGGACAGGGGGCGACACCGGGGAGCTGTTTTTT.

The chain combines TRBV7-9 with TRBJ2-7; D remains ambiguous. This CDR3 region has 12 residues. The V and J ends lost 4 bases and 3 bases respectively, with 7 bases between them. Germline V gene lookup returns CDR1 SEHNR and CDR2 FQNEAQ (reference sequence). The CDR3 DNA follows: TGTGCCAGCAGCTCCGAGATCTACGAGCAGTACTTC. It codes for CASSSEIYEQYF.

V is TRBV25-1 and J is TRBJ1-4; 7 bases align to TRBD1. Trimming at V came to 0 bases and at J to 4 bases, leaving 5 bases not matched to a gene. The CDR3 runs 16 residues. From germline, CDR1 is MGHDK and CDR2 SYGVNS. CDR3 DNA: TGTGCCAGCAGTGAATATCGGGACAGACTTAATGAAAAACTGTTTTTT. It encodes CASSEYRDRLNEKLFF.

Points on this clone: Other DNA sequences within the sample encode an identical CDR3. The chain employs TRBV5-1 and TRBJ1-5; D gene unclear. V lost 3 bases to trimming and J lost 4 bases, with 11 bases between them. The CDR3 spans 14 residues. Per the germline V gene, CDR1 is SGHRS and CDR2 is YFSETQ. The CDR3 region has the DNA TGCGCCAGCAGCTCTGGCGGAGGTAATCAGCCCCAGCATTTT. Protein sequence: CASSSGGGNQPQHF.

The chain uses TRBV5-5 and TRBJ2-7; maybe TRBD2 (6 bases). Germline assignment: CDR1 SGHKS and CDR2 YYEKEE (reference sequence). V lost 0 bases to trimming and J lost 0 bases, with 7 bases between them. This CDR3 has 14 amino acids. CDR3 protein: CASSLDGSSYEQYF. DNA of the CDR3: TGTGCCAGCAGCTTGGACGGGAGCTCCTACGAGCAGTACTTC.

In the case of this clone: At one end, the junction sequence differs from germline, possibly due to a read error. The rearrangement links TRBV7-7 to TRBJ2-3, with 11 bases fitting TRBD1. The CDR3 covers 14 residues. Germline loops: CDR1 SSHAT, CDR2 FNYEAQ (reference sequence). For the CDR3, the DNA is TGTGCTAGCAGCCCGGGACAGGGGGCAGATACGCAGTATTTT. Its protein is CASSPGQGADTQYF.

The rearrangement links TRBV6-6 to TRBJ2-2; D remains unclear. Germline V gene lookup returns CDR1 MNHNY and CDR2 SVGAGI (reference sequence). The CDR3 has 11 amino acids. Trimming removed 6 bases from V and 4 bases from J, with 3 bases in between. The CDR3 region is CASRATGELFF. Written as DNA, the CDR3 is TGTGCCAGCAGAGCCACCGGGGAGCTGTTTTTT.

J is TRBJ2-7 and V is TRBV5-5, with D possibly matching TRBD1 (7 bases). Germline CDR1 reads SGHKS; CDR2 reads YYEKEE (reference sequence). The germline V and J ends were trimmed by 6 bases and 5 bases, with 24 bases remaining between them. This CDR3 contains 16 residues. CDR3 bases: TGTGCCAGCACCCTGGAGGGAGCAGGGGGGCGCCACGAGCAGTACTTC. Translation gives CASTLEGAGGRHEQYF.